This T cell receptor (beta chain) was recovered during a study of CD8+ T cells in alopecia areata (dated by TCRdb to the late 2010s). In terms of the full investigation: Treated patients were enrolled in an open-label pilot trial of oral tofacitinib at 5 to 10 mg twice daily for moderate-to-severe alopecia areata. Patients received tofacitinib for 6 to 18 months and were then followed off drug for 6 months to check for delayed response and recurrence. High-throughput TCRbeta sequencing was used to examine T cell clonal expansion in alopecia areata in both the C3H/HeJ mouse model and human patients. On the human side, TCRbeta sequencing was run on scalp tissue and on sorted CD4+ and CD8+ peripheral blood T cells from healthy controls and from alopecia areata patients with either patchy or totalis/universalis disease. Patients on tofacitinib were biopsied at baseline and after 4 and 24 weeks of treatment, and several of the patients also had a later scalp biopsy. Scalp clonality was compared across normal scalp (n=4), patchy alopecia areata scalp (n=8), and alopecia totalis/universalis scalp (n=8). RNA was obtained with the PAXgene miRNA kit for fixed scalp, the miRNeasy kit for PBMCs, and the RNeasy kit for mouse skin. Amplification of TCRbeta CDR3 regions was done by immunoSEQ multiplex PCR using 35 Vbeta forward primers and 13 Jbeta reverse primers. Findings and caveats that apply to the study as a whole: Resident alphabeta T cells in normal human skin are also sequenced, complicating scalp TCR repertoire analysis, unlike mouse skin dominated by gammadelta T cells. Lesional scalp, especially in alopecia totalis/universalis, showed higher clonality and more expanded CD8+ clones than normal scalp, suggesting antigenic drive. TCR sequences shared between patients were less clear than in mice, possibly partly because of HLA diversity in the patient population.

In the case of this clone: The antigen it recognizes is unknown. One base away there is no much larger clone; base qualities are not given.

Receptors were amplified or captured by the immunoSEQ multiplex PCR assay. For TCR sequencing, RNA was extracted from every sample and reverse transcribed into cDNA to serve as template. SuperScript III was used for first-strand cDNA synthesis, primed with a 2:1 mix of oligo-dT and random hexamers. Amplification bias was assessed with a synthetic immune receptor repertoire, and residual bias was removed computationally. In the paper's pipeline: Raw reads were preprocessed to remove errors, and CDR3 was defined according to IMGT conventions as the region from the conserved cysteine to phenylalanine. Clonality was computed by normalizing Shannon entropy by log2 of the number of productive unique TCRs and subtracting the result from 1. Whether scalp clones were CD4 or CD8 was inferred by matching scalp TCRbeta sequences against CD4 and CD8 repertoires sorted from blood. TCRdb obtained this table from immuneACCESS and retained in-frame rearrangements with V and J assigned. These tables miss some clones; where compared with another copy, unresolved V genes account for less than half of the shortfall, and the remainder is unexplained. The V and J calls and clone size are taken from that table; D and trimming were inferred from the DNA. The sample has under 300,000 clones on record, 67% of them singletons. More than 0.95% of the sample belongs to the ten largest clones.

V and J are trimmed by 3 bases and 8 bases, and the gene matches miss 8 bases of the junction. The CDR3 starts with the cysteine, ends with the phenylalanine, and has 13 residues. The only DNA kept is the CDR3, 39 bases in frame from the first base. For CDR1 and CDR2, the germline V gene lists SQVTM and ANQGSEA. The intended sense of this specimen's time point label: baseline before oral tofacitinib. Peripheral blood and lesional scalp punch biopsies were obtained from patients with alopecia areata. PBMCs were isolated by density centrifugation and stained for CD3, CD4 and CD8, after which CD4+ and CD8+ T cells were sorted on a FACSAria.

The specimen was CD4+ T cells sorted from blood, collected at week 0. The sequence is built from TRBV29-1 and TRBJ1-1, and 8 junctional nucleotides match TRBD1. The receptor's source is a human donor with alopecia areata. Here is the DNA: TGCAGCGTTGACTTCCCGGGACAGGTCGAAGCTTTCTTT. This sequence encodes CSVDFPGQVEAFF. When the CDR3 is completed using the reference TRBV29-1 and TRBJ1-1 genes on either side, the full variable domain is SAVISQKPSRDICQRGTSLTIQCQVDSQVTMMFWYRQQPGQSLTLIATANQGSEATYESGFVIDKFPISRPNLTFSTLTVSNMSPEDSSIYLCSVDFPGQVEAFFGQGTRLTVV.